Following are 6 T cell receptor beta chains from one sample sequenced in a study of CD8 T cells in ankylosing spondylitis. Study observations and caveats: A motif in TCR beta, a set of seven to nine highly homologous variants, appeared characteristic of ankylosing spondylitis blood.

The antigens of these receptors remain unknown. TCRdb called the 5' RACE reads again in MiXCR, with one record for every CDR3 protein. Among under 950,000 distinct CDR3 sequences listed, 19% were seen once. Sequencing was carried out using blood, either unsorted or a sorted T cell fraction (not recorded which). All receptors derive from a male donor with ankylosing spondylitis.

This CDR3 reads CASSQPISGTSGRGSYNEQFF. Written as DNA, the CDR3 is TGCGCCAGCAGCCAGCCGATTTCCGGGACTAGCGGGAGGGGATCCTACAATGAGCAGTTCTTC. The rearrangement links TRBV4-1 to TRBJ2-1; 16 bases match TRBD2. Germline V lookup: CDR1 MGHRA, CDR2 YSYEKL. The V gene end was trimmed by 3 bases and the J gene end by 1 base; junction bases not matched to a gene: 12. The CDR3 is 21 amino acids.

CDR3 bases: TGTGCCAGCAGCCCCGGGGACAGGGTGAACACTGAAGCTTTCTTT. Translation gives CASSPGDRVNTEAFF. The chain joins TRBV7-9 to TRBJ1-1; TRBD1 aligns across 9 bases. The CDR3 length is 15 residues. V lost 5 bases to trimming and J lost 0 bases; unmatched junction nucleotides: 4. CDR1 is SEHNR, CDR2 FQNEAQ, per germline (reference sequence).

V gene TRBV20-1 combines with J gene TRBJ1-3; D unclear. Trimming took off 2 bases at V and 8 bases at J, with 13 bases between the two ends. In germline, CDR1 is DFQATT, CDR2 SNEGSKA (reference sequence). The CDR3 has 13 residues. CDR3 sequence reads: CSARSPVADTIYF. For the CDR3, the DNA is TGCAGTGCTAGAAGTCCGGTGGCGGACACCATATATTTT.

The V and J genes are TRBV2 and TRBJ1-1, with 9 bases identical to TRBD1. The CDR3 has 14 amino acids. Losses at the gene ends were 7 bases for V and 0 bases for J; bases not matched to a gene: 3. Germline CDR1 is SNHLY and CDR2 is FYNNEI. CDR3 sequence reads: CASNYRGLNTEAFF. The CDR3 nucleotides are TGTGCCAGCAATTACAGGGGGCTGAACACTGAAGCTTTCTTT.

This clonotype was detected a few times. This chain links TRBV7-2 with TRBJ2-3, with D possibly TRBD2 on 5 matching bases. Germline CDR1 is SGHTA and CDR2 is FQGNSA. This CDR3 is 15 amino acids long. With 6 bases removed from V and 2 bases from J, the gap between germline ends came to 15 bases. The CDR3 coding sequence is TGTGCCAGCAGAATCACCGGGATCTTCACAGATACGCAGTATTTT. It specifies CASRITGIFTDTQYF. The variable domain in full, completed from reference TRBV7-2 and TRBJ2-3, reads GAGVSQSPSNKVTEKGKDVELRCDPISGHTALYWYRQSLGQGLEFLIYFQGNSAPDKSGLPSDRFSAERTGGSVSTLTIQRTQQEDSAVYLCASRITGIFTDTQYFGPGTRLTVL.

The chain has TRBV7-9 and TRBJ2-7; 8 bases map to TRBD1. Germline V gives CDR1 SEHNR, CDR2 FQNEAQ (reference sequence). The CDR3 length is 15 residues. The V segment lost 2 bases and the J segment 5 bases; nucleotides outside the gene matches: 8. Here the CDR3 DNA reads TGTGCCAGCAGCTTACCGACCGGACAGGGTGACGAGCAGTACTTC. Protein sequence: CASSLPTGQGDEQYF. The complete variable domain, with remaining parts taken from reference TRBV7-9 and TRBJ2-7, reads DTGVSQNPRHKITKRGQNVTFRCDPISEHNRLYWYRQTLGQGPEFLTYFQNEAQLEKSRLLSDRFSAERPKGSFSTLEIQRTEQGDSAMYLCASSLPTGQGDEQYFGPGTRLTVT.